This TCR beta chain was retrieved from a study of Tregs in tolerant kidney transplant recipients. CD4+CD25+CD127- Tregs, CD4+CD25- non-Tregs, CD4 and CD8 cells were sorted. Sequencing used immunoSEQ multiplex PCR; TCRdb keeps in-frame clones, though not all of them. The table lists nearly 95,000 clones, more than 85% of them singletons. As concerns this clone: Antigen specificity is unknown.

Broader study findings: Tolerant patients' donor-specific Tregs expanded beyond overall Tregs, suggesting antigen-driven growth.

Source: CD4+ T cells from blood, taken before the transplant. The TCR sequence derives from a human donor who received a combined kidney and bone marrow transplant.

The CDR3 DNA is TGTGCCAGCAGCTTGCTAGCGGGGGGCCGGATGACCAATGAGCAGTTCTTC. Translated: CASSLLAGGRMTNEQFF. The J gene is TRBJ2-1, the V gene TRBV5-4; 11 bases are a match to TRBD2. V lost 1 base to trimming and J lost 6 bases; unmatched junction nucleotides: 9. The CDR3 is 17 amino acids. The germline CDR1 and CDR2 sequences are SGHNT and YYREEE (reference sequence).